The 10 T cell receptor beta chains reported below all come from one sample, sequenced in a study of PD-1 blockade in classical Hodgkin lymphoma. The data were produced by immunoSEQ multiplex PCR, yet TCRdb's version contains in-frame clones alone and is incomplete. In the table there are roughly 90,000 clones, roughly 81% of which are singletons. Each patient relapsed following autologous stem cell transplantation, and prior brentuximab vedotin exposure differed. The input for sequencing was peripheral blood mononuclear cells (PBMCs), taken before the second cycle of nivolumab. The receptors originated from a human donor with classical Hodgkin lymphoma.

The CDR3 here is CARSLSLGRYQETQYF. In DNA, the CDR3 is TGTGCCAGAAGCTTGAGTCTCGGCAGGTACCAAGAGACCCAGTACTTC. The V and J genes are TRBV5-3 and TRBJ2-5; D call uncertain. TRBV5-3 is labeled an ORF, and its function is uncertain. The CDR3 is 16 amino acids. Trimming took 1 base from V and 0 from J, leaving 13 bases between them.

The rearrangement links TRBV10-3 to TRBJ2-7; the match to TRBD1 covers 7 bases. CDR3 size: 13 residues. Germline trimming cut 8 bases from V and 6 bases from J; bases unmatched to any gene: 10. Germline V gives CDR1 ENHRY, CDR2 SYGVKD. This chain's CDR3 is CAIGDRAQSEQYF. The CDR3 DNA reads TGTGCCATCGGGGACAGAGCTCAGAGCGAGCAGTACTTC.

The chain couples TRBV6-1 to TRBJ2-2; D unclear. Deletions cut 7 bases from V and 7 bases from J, with 19 bases between. There are 15 residues in the CDR3. CDR1 and CDR2 (germline): MNHNS, SASEGT. CDR3 in amino acids: CASKIGVWAFGELFF. The CDR3, as DNA: TGTGCCAGCAAAATAGGTGTTTGGGCGTTCGGGGAGCTGTTTTTT.

The CDR3 nucleotides are TGTGCCAGCAGCCCTATAGGCCCCGCTAGCGGTAATTACGAGCAGTACTTC. This encodes CASSPIGPASGNYEQYF. The gene calls are TRBV27 and TRBJ2-7; 7 nucleotides align to TRBD2. The germline CDR1 and CDR2 sequences are MNHEY and SMNVEV (reference sequence). The CDR3 length is 17 residues. V gave up 6 bases and J gave up 4 bases; unmatched junction bases: 18.

V and J are TRBV5-4 and TRBJ2-1; 7 bases line up with TRBD1. The CDR3 is 13 residues long. The germline V gene has CDR1 SGHNT and CDR2 YYREEE (reference sequence). V lost 5 bases and J lost 5; bases outside the gene matches: 4. The CDR3 DNA reads TGTGCCAGCAGTCGGGACAGTCACAATGAGCAGTTCTTC. It encodes CASSRDSHNEQFF.

The chain joins TRBV7-2 to TRBJ2-4, with D perhaps being TRBD1 or TRBD2 (6 bases each). The V gene lost 5 bases and the J gene lost 0 bases, with 17 bases spanning the gap. This CDR3 comprises 17 residues. Germline CDR1 reads SGHTA; CDR2 reads FQGNSA. The CDR3, as DNA: TGTGCCAGCAGCCCGGGTGGGTGGGGGGCAGCCAAAAACATTCAGTACTTC. The encoded protein is CASSPGGWGAAKNIQYF.

The chain is built from TRBV7-2 and TRBJ1-2; D is possibly TRBD1 (5 bases). Trimming stripped 1 base from V and 7 bases from J, with 13 bases between. Germline lookup yields CDR1 SGHTA and CDR2 FQGNSA. The CDR3 covers 14 residues. The CDR3 coding sequence is TGTGCCAGCAGCTTAGGAGGGGCAGGTAGTGGCTACACCTTC. Its translation is CASSLGGAGSGYTF. The full variable domain, its missing parts supplied by reference TRBV7-2 and TRBJ1-2, is GAGVSQSPSNKVTEKGKDVELRCDPISGHTALYWYRQSLGQGLEFLIYFQGNSAPDKSGLPSDRFSAERTGGSVSTLTIQRTQQEDSAVYLCASSLGGAGSGYTFGSGTRLTVV.

The chain is built from TRBV5-6 and TRBJ2-1; maybe TRBD1 (6 bases). This CDR3 comprises 13 residues. V lost 3 bases and J 5 bases, leaving 9 bases between the germline ends. The germline V gene encodes CDR1 SGHDT and CDR2 YYEEEE. The CDR3 protein is CASSSTGDNEQFF. As DNA, the CDR3 is TGTGCCAGCAGCTCGACAGGAGACAATGAGCAGTTCTTC. The full variable domain, its missing parts supplied by reference TRBV5-6 and TRBJ2-1, is DAGVTQSPTHLIKTRGQQVTLRCSPKSGHDTVSWYQQALGQGPQFIFQYYEEEERQRGNFPDRFSGHQFPNYSSELNVNALLLGDSALYLCASSSTGDNEQFFGPGTRLTVL.

This CDR3 reads CASSIWGNTEAFF. The CDR3 DNA reads as TGTGCCAGTAGTATTTGGGGGAACACTGAAGCTTTCTTT. The chain employs TRBV19 and TRBJ1-1; D remains ambiguous. The CDR3 runs to 13 residues. Germline values: CDR1 LNHDA, CDR2 SQIVND (reference sequence). Between the trimmed V and J ends, which lost 3 bases and 1 base, there was a span of 6 bases.

V is TRBV9 and J is TRBJ2-1; 11 bases fit TRBD2. The CDR3 loop spans 15 amino acids. Germline lookup yields CDR1 SGDLS and CDR2 YYNGEE. V gave up 2 bases and J gave up 8 bases; unmatched junction bases: 6. This CDR3 reads CASSVTSGSSHEQFF. CDR3 coding DNA: TGTGCCAGCAGCGTCACTAGCGGGAGTTCCCATGAGCAGTTCTTC.